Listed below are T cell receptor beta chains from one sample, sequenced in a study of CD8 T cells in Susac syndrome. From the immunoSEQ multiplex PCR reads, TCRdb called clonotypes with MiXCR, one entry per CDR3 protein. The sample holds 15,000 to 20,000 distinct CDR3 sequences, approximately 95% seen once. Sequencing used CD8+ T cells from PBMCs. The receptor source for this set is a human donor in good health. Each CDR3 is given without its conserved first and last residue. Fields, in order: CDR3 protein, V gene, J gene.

CDR3aa: ASSQDTSGRGTGELF
v_gene: TRBV4-3
j_gene: TRBJ2-2

CDR3aa: ATSDLRGRSSYEQY
v_gene: TRBV24-1
j_gene: TRBJ2-7

CDR3aa: ASSQGLAARNEQF
v_gene: TRBV3-1
j_gene: TRBJ2-1

CDR3aa: ASSLGQGYYNEQF
v_gene: TRBV7-2
j_gene: TRBJ2-1

CDR3aa: ASGYRGTGELF
v_gene: TRBV12-3/TRBV12-4
j_gene: TRBJ2-2

CDR3aa: ARRPRWYQETQY
v_gene: TRBV5-8
j_gene: TRBJ2-5

CDR3aa: SAAWGAGEYEQY
v_gene: TRBV29-1
j_gene: TRBJ2-7

CDR3aa: ASSPLEGLGWDEQF
v_gene: TRBV7-9
j_gene: TRBJ2-1

CDR3aa: ASRTARDNPRGELF
v_gene: TRBV6-1
j_gene: TRBJ2-2

CDR3aa: ASGDRLYNEQF
v_gene: TRBV11-3
j_gene: TRBJ2-1

CDR3aa: ASSSGLAGSNEQF
v_gene: TRBV5-4
j_gene: TRBJ2-1

CDR3aa: ASSGRQGPGTQY
v_gene: TRBV25-1
j_gene: TRBJ2-3

CDR3aa: SASPVDSDTQY
v_gene: TRBV20-1
j_gene: TRBJ2-3

CDR3aa: ASVRGSYNEQF
v_gene: TRBV7-9
j_gene: TRBJ2-1

CDR3aa: ASSPWDREADEQY
v_gene: TRBV27
j_gene: TRBJ2-7

CDR3aa: ASSQDQGTGGTEAF
v_gene: TRBV4-3
j_gene: TRBJ1-1

CDR3aa: ATSTGNSNQPQH
v_gene: TRBV15
j_gene: TRBJ1-5

CDR3aa: ASSLTGTGGTEAF
v_gene: TRBV7-8
j_gene: TRBJ1-1

CDR3aa: ASSFIQISSYNEQF
v_gene: TRBV27
j_gene: TRBJ2-1

CDR3aa: ASSERGEGTDTQY
v_gene: TRBV3-1
j_gene: TRBJ2-3

CDR3aa: ASSPFSPLDHEQF
v_gene: TRBV3-1
j_gene: TRBJ2-1

CDR3aa: SADEQGAMDYGYT
v_gene: TRBV20-1
j_gene: TRBJ1-2

CDR3aa: ASSDSSGRAGMKTQY
v_gene: TRBV2
j_gene: TRBJ2-5

CDR3aa: ASSDEEYPLNEQF
v_gene: TRBV28
j_gene: TRBJ2-1

CDR3aa: ASSFGQGLYNEQF
v_gene: TRBV5-1
j_gene: TRBJ2-1

CDR3aa: ASSFLLAGVINEQF
v_gene: TRBV7-8
j_gene: TRBJ2-1

CDR3aa: ASSLTSGRPYEQY
v_gene: TRBV12-3/TRBV12-4
j_gene: TRBJ2-7

CDR3aa: ASSYDSLNIQY
v_gene: TRBV4-2
j_gene: TRBJ2-4

CDR3aa: ASSEVWGEETQY
v_gene: TRBV2
j_gene: TRBJ2-5

CDR3aa: ASSPQTENTGELF
v_gene: TRBV7-9
j_gene: TRBJ2-2

CDR3aa: ASSPGTLYGNEQF
v_gene: TRBV12-3/TRBV12-4
j_gene: TRBJ2-1

CDR3aa: SVDAGRNNEQF
v_gene: TRBV29-1
j_gene: TRBJ2-1

CDR3aa: ASSHTDPQETQY
v_gene: TRBV28
j_gene: TRBJ2-5

CDR3aa: SVGDGPGTDTQY
v_gene: TRBV29-1
j_gene: TRBJ2-3

CDR3aa: ASGTSAYEQY
v_gene: TRBV6-5
j_gene: TRBJ2-7

CDR3aa: ASSSVSDTKQF
v_gene: TRBV27
j_gene: TRBJ2-1

CDR3aa: ASNFGAEEQF
v_gene: TRBV6-2/TRBV6-3
j_gene: TRBJ2-1

CDR3aa: ASSPTSGGETQY
v_gene: TRBV12-3/TRBV12-4
j_gene: TRBJ2-5

CDR3aa: ASTKERGYTGELF
v_gene: TRBV27
j_gene: TRBJ2-2

CDR3aa: ASSVGQGAGDTEAF
v_gene: TRBV5-4
j_gene: TRBJ1-1

CDR3aa: ASSEYAGPTPGANVLT
v_gene: TRBV2
j_gene: TRBJ2-6

CDR3aa: ASSLGGSYETQY
v_gene: TRBV27
j_gene: TRBJ2-5

CDR3aa: ASSQEIHNEQF
v_gene: TRBV3-1
j_gene: TRBJ2-1

CDR3aa: ASSSQGARDEQF
v_gene: TRBV13
j_gene: TRBJ2-1

CDR3aa: ASSKQLSSYEQY
v_gene: TRBV19
j_gene: TRBJ2-7

CDR3aa: ASSRPGDTGELF
v_gene: TRBV7-2
j_gene: TRBJ2-2

CDR3aa: AWSVLGSEAF
v_gene: TRBV30
j_gene: TRBJ1-1

CDR3aa: ASSLGPEAGVQH
v_gene: TRBV5-8
j_gene: TRBJ1-5

CDR3aa: ASSPPSGEREEKLF
v_gene: TRBV18
j_gene: TRBJ1-4

CDR3aa: ASSLRGGPNYEQY
v_gene: TRBV7-7
j_gene: TRBJ2-7

CDR3aa: ASSGRTGPTNEKLF
v_gene: TRBV7-9
j_gene: TRBJ1-4

CDR3aa: ASSPTWGEGPSIQY
v_gene: TRBV2
j_gene: TRBJ2-4

CDR3aa: ASSSQDRGNTGELF
v_gene: TRBV7-9
j_gene: TRBJ2-2